These 27 T cell receptor beta chains were sequenced from one sample in a study of T cells in localized non-small cell lung cancer. The protocol was immunoSEQ multiplex PCR, while the TCRdb copy is restricted to in-frame clones and leaves out a portion. Here the sample spans under 150,000 clones, more than 80% being singletons. Sample: peripheral blood, taken before any cancer treatment. The source is a female donor older than 55 with stage I lung adenocarcinoma.

This clone was picked up a small number of times. The rearrangement links TRBV29-1 to TRBJ1-1; D call uncertain. Germline V gene lookup returns CDR1 SQVTM and CDR2 ANQGSEA. With 7 bases removed from V and 4 bases from J, the gap between germline ends came to 10 bases. This CDR3 spans 11 amino acids. The CDR3 loop reads CSGQWGTEAFF. The CDR3 DNA reads as TGCAGCGGGCAATGGGGCACTGAAGCTTTCTTT. Looking up the rest from reference TRBV29-1 and TRBJ1-1 gives the full variable domain: SAVISQKPSRDICQRGTSLTIQCQVDSQVTMMFWYRQQPGQSLTLIATANQGSEATYESGFVIDKFPISRPNLTFSTLTVSNMSPEDSSIYLCSGQWGTEAFFGQGTRLTVV.

For the CDR3, the DNA is TGTGCCAGCAGTTTTATGTCGATAGAGCGAGAGACCCAGTACTTC. Protein sequence: CASSFMSIERETQYF. This sequence joins TRBV28 and TRBJ2-5; D is unclear. CDR1 is MDHEN, CDR2 SYDVKM, per germline. V lost 3 bases and J 4 bases, leaving 15 bases between the germline ends. The CDR3 consists of 15 residues. The full variable domain, with the rest looked up from reference TRBV28 and TRBJ2-5, is DVKVTQSSRYLVKRTGEKVFLECVQDMDHENMFWYRQDPGLGLRLIYFSYDVKMKEKGDIPEGYSVSREKKERFSLILESASTNQTSMYLCASSFMSIERETQYFGPGTRLLVL.

The chain couples TRBV10-1 to TRBJ2-5; no firm D call. This CDR3 region has 13 residues. Trimming took 0 bases from V and 2 from J, leaving 4 bases between them. Germline V gives CDR1 WNHNN, CDR2 SYGVQD (reference sequence). This CDR3 is CASSESVQETQYF. CDR3 in DNA: TGCGCCAGCAGTGAGTCAGTGCAAGAGACCCAGTACTTC.

This chain uses TRBV9 with TRBJ1-3; D is unclear. V lost 3 bases, J lost 1 base, and 14 bases lay in between. CDR1 and CDR2 (germline): SGDLS, YYNGEE. CDR3 length: 16 residues. The chain's CDR3 is CASSASGLPSGNTIYF. The CDR3, as DNA: TGTGCCAGCAGCGCTTCCGGGCTTCCTTCTGGAAACACCATATATTTT.

The gene calls are TRBV18 and TRBJ2-1; maybe TRBD2 (5 bases). The CDR3 covers 16 residues. With 3 bases removed from V and 4 bases from J, the gap between germline ends came to 16 bases. CDR1 and CDR2 from the germline V gene are KGHSH and LQKENI. As DNA, the CDR3 is TGTGCCAGCTCACCCCTGGGCGAGCAGCGGTACAATGAGCAGTTCTTC. Residues: CASSPLGEQRYNEQFF.

This clone was recorded only once. V usage is TRBV28 and J usage is TRBJ2-7, with D perhaps TRBD2 (6 bases). V was clipped by 7 bases and J by 3 bases, with 19 bases between them. The length of the CDR3 is 15 residues. CDR1 and CDR2 from the germline V gene are MDHEN and SYDVKM. DNA of the CDR3: TGTGCCAGCATTCCGAGTCCGGGACTGTTCTACGAGCAGTACTTC. Translating gives CASIPSPGLFYEQYF.

The chain recombines TRBV7-3 with TRBJ1-1; a possible D gene is TRBD1 (5 bases). V lost 5 bases to trimming and J lost 3 bases, with 10 bases between them. Germline V gene lookup returns CDR1 SGHTA and CDR2 FQGTGA. The CDR3 has 13 amino acids. The CDR3 DNA follows: TGTGCCAGCAGCCAACAGGAATACACTGAAGCTTTCTTT. It codes for CASSQQEYTEAFF.

The chain links TRBV2 to TRBJ2-7; D not certain. Germline V gene sequence: CDR1 SNHLY, CDR2 FYNNEI. This CDR3 contains 11 residues. The V end lost 7 bases, the J end lost 4 bases, and 8 bases lay between the germline ends. The CDR3 DNA sequence: TGTGCCAGCACCGAAGATTACGAGCAGTACTTC. Its translation is CASTEDYEQYF.

V gene TRBV19 combines with J gene TRBJ2-7, with 8 nucleotides matching TRBD2. In germline, CDR1 is LNHDA, CDR2 SQIVND (reference sequence). V was pared by 6 bases and J by 3 bases, with 13 bases of the junction left unmatched. CDR3 length: 16 residues. The CDR3 coding sequence is TGTGCCAGTAGCCGTACGGTGACTAGCGTATACTACGAGCAGTACTTC. This gives the protein CASSRTVTSVYYEQYF.

This chain links TRBV28 with TRBJ1-5; 7 positions match TRBD1. Germline CDR1 reads MDHEN; CDR2 reads SYDVKM. This CDR3 has 13 amino acids. V lost 7 bases, J lost 7 bases, and 7 bases stayed unmatched. Here the CDR3 reads CASNLQGRQPQHF. The CDR3 bases are TGTGCCAGCAACCTACAGGGGAGGCAGCCCCAGCATTTT.

The genes are TRBV6-5 and TRBJ2-5; no clear D. This CDR3 is 13 amino acids long. Looked up from germline, CDR1 is MNHEY and CDR2 is SVGAGI. V dropped 7 bases and J dropped 5 bases, with 14 bases sitting between them. This CDR3 is CASTQESRETQYF. CDR3 sequence (DNA): TGTGCCAGCACCCAAGAGAGCCGGGAGACCCAGTACTTC.

CDR3 loop: CASSVGGQPYEQYF. The CDR3 nucleotides are TGTGCCAGCAGCGTAGGTGGACAGCCCTACGAGCAGTACTTC. The chain carries TRBV9 and TRBJ2-7; maybe TRBD1 (6 bases). CDR1 and CDR2 (germline): SGDLS, YYNGEE. The CDR3 covers 14 residues. V shed 0 bases and J shed 2 bases, with 9 bases lying between them.

The V call is TRBV5-8, the J call TRBJ2-5; 7 bases agree with TRBD1. V gave up 4 bases and J gave up 2 bases; unmatched junction bases: 11. This CDR3 comprises 16 residues. Looked up from germline, CDR1 is SGHTS and CDR2 is YDEGEE. Here the CDR3 DNA reads TGTGCCAGCAGCCCCCTGGCAGTCAGGGGGCAAGAGACCCAGTACTTC. It encodes CASSPLAVRGQETQYF.

This rearrangement joins TRBV4-2 to TRBJ2-7; 7 nucleotides align to TRBD1. Per germline, CDR1 LGHNA and CDR2 YNFKEQ. V lost 0 bases, J lost 0 bases, and 5 bases stayed unmatched. The CDR3 extends over 16 amino acids. CDR3 in DNA: TGTGCCAGCAGCCAAGATCCAGGGGGAAGCTCCTACGAGCAGTACTTC. Its translation: CASSQDPGGSSYEQYF.

The chain carries TRBV27 and TRBJ2-1; TRBD2 matches at 9 bases. The germline gives CDR1 MNHEY, CDR2 SMNVEV (reference sequence). This CDR3 region has 19 residues. Unmatched junction bases numbered 16, after V lost 5 bases and J lost 2 bases. The CDR3 DNA follows: TGTGCCAGCAGTCCACTTAAGGGGGCTAGCGGGATCGCCTACAATGAGCAGTTCTTC. This encodes CASSPLKGASGIAYNEQFF.

CDR3 DNA: TGTGCCAGCAGTTTTAGAGACAGTGCCCTATTGAATGAGCAGTTCTTC. Protein: CASSFRDSALLNEQFF. The chain links TRBV27 to TRBJ2-1, with a weak D call TRBD1 (5 bases). The CDR3 extends over 16 amino acids. The V end lost 3 bases, the J end lost 7 bases, and 19 bases lay between the germline ends. Germline lookup yields CDR1 MNHEY and CDR2 SMNVEV (reference sequence).

The gene calls are TRBV18 and TRBJ1-5, with D possibly matching TRBD1 (6 bases). Germline V lookup: CDR1 KGHSH, CDR2 LQKENI. This CDR3 has 15 amino acids. Trimming removed 6 bases at V and 4 bases at J, with 16 bases between. This CDR3 is CASSRDRTQNQPQHF. Here the CDR3 DNA reads TGTGCCAGCTCCCGCGACAGGACCCAAAATCAGCCCCAGCATTTT.

The chain combines TRBV9 with TRBJ2-3; the D gene is possibly TRBD1 (5 bases). This CDR3 is 15 amino acids long. Trimming cost V 5 bases and J 3 bases, with 16 bases left between them. The germline CDR1 and CDR2 sequences are SGDLS and YYNGEE. The CDR3 loop is CASRAQGAYTDTQYF. As DNA, the CDR3 is TGTGCCAGCAGGGCGCAAGGGGCTTATACAGATACGCAGTATTTT. Complete variable domain (other parts from reference TRBV9 and TRBJ2-3): DSGVTQTPKHLITATGQRVTLRCSPRSGDLSVYWYQQSLDQGLQFLIQYYNGEERAKGNILERFSAQQFPDLHSELNLSSLELGDSALYFCASRAQGAYTDTQYFGPGTRLTVL.

This clone turned up a few times. The rearrangement joins TRBV28 to TRBJ2-3, with D uncertain. Trimming took off 6 bases at V and 7 bases at J, with 17 bases between the two ends. Germline lookup yields CDR1 MDHEN and CDR2 SYDVKM. The CDR3 sequence is 14 residues long. CDR3 DNA: TGTGCCAGCAGACTTAACGGACCCCTTTATACGCAGTATTTT. Amino acid sequence: CASRLNGPLYTQYF. Filled out from reference TRBV28 and TRBJ2-3, the complete variable domain reads DVKVTQSSRYLVKRTGEKVFLECVQDMDHENMFWYRQDPGLGLRLIYFSYDVKMKEKGDIPEGYSVSREKKERFSLILESASTNQTSMYLCASRLNGPLYTQYFGPGTRLTVL.

V and J are TRBV19 and TRBJ2-7; TRBD1 matches 7 bases. V dropped 9 bases and J dropped 4; count of bases not matched to a gene: 9. The CDR3 extends over 13 amino acids. Germline loops: CDR1 LNHDA, CDR2 SQIVND (reference sequence). CDR3 sequence (DNA): TGTGCCAGCAACCTCGGGACAGAGTACGAGCAGTACTTC. This sequence encodes CASNLGTEYEQYF.

The rearrangement links TRBV30 to TRBJ1-2, with D hard to call. V was cut by 6 bases and J by 6 bases, with 14 bases left in between. The germline CDR1 and CDR2 sequences are GTSNPN and SVGIG (reference sequence). The CDR3 has 12 amino acids. CDR3: CACRTGKDGYTF. Here the CDR3 DNA reads TGTGCCTGCCGGACGGGTAAGGATGGCTACACCTTC. Supplemented by reference TRBV30 and TRBJ1-2, the full variable domain reads SQTIHQWPATLVQPVGSPLSLECTVEGTSNPNLYWYRQAAGRGLQLLFYSVGIGQISSEVPQNLSASRPQDRQFILSSKKLLLSDSGFYLCACRTGKDGYTFGSGTRLTVV.

V and J are TRBV6-4 and TRBJ2-3, with 7 bases that match TRBD1. Germline V CDR1 and CDR2: MRHNA, SNTAGT. This CDR3 has 14 residues. V shed 6 bases, J shed 1 base, and the junction held 4 bases outside the gene matches. The CDR3 sequence is CASREQGGTDTQYF. The CDR3 nucleotides are TGTGCCAGCAGGGAGCAGGGGGGCACAGATACGCAGTATTTT.

V and J are TRBV10-3 and TRBJ1-2; the D gene is possibly TRBD1 (5 bases). Germline assignment: CDR1 ENHRY and CDR2 SYGVKD. This CDR3 has 14 amino acids. The ends were cut back, 10 bases at V and 4 bases at J, with 19 bases in the middle. The CDR3, as DNA: TGTGCCAGCGGACAAAGCGAGACAGCCTATGGCTACACCTTC. It codes for CASGQSETAYGYTF.

J is TRBJ2-6 and V is TRBV7-3; D gene uncertain. Deletions cut 5 bases from V and 1 base from J, with 3 bases between. CDR3 length: 13 residues. The germline gives CDR1 SGHTA, CDR2 FQGTGA. CDR3 coding DNA: TGTGCCAGCAGCGCTTCTGGGGCCAACGTCCTGACTTTC. Amino acids: CASSASGANVLTF.

This clone showed up just once. Within the sample, other DNA sequences also encode this same CDR3. V and J are TRBV30 and TRBJ2-3; 16 nucleotides agree with TRBD2. This CDR3 region has 18 residues. V shed 5 bases and J 1 base; nucleotides not matched to a gene: 9. Germline V gene sequence: CDR1 GTSNPN, CDR2 SVGIG (reference sequence). The CDR3 nucleotides are TGTGCCTGGGGGCGGGGACTAGCGGGAGGGAGGGGCACAGATACGCAGTATTTT. Translated: CAWGRGLAGGRGTDTQYF.

The chain joins TRBV4-2 to TRBJ1-5, with TRBD1 matching over 8 bases. Germline trimming cut 0 bases from V and 0 bases from J; bases unmatched to any gene: 7. The CDR3 loop spans 18 amino acids. In germline, CDR1 is LGHNA, CDR2 YNFKEQ. The CDR3 DNA reads as TGTGCCAGCAGCCAAGAACAGGGGGGCTTAAATAGCAATCAGCCCCAGCATTTT. The encoded protein is CASSQEQGGLNSNQPQHF.

The rearrangement links TRBV7-8 to TRBJ2-7; either TRBD1 or TRBD2 may fit D (7 bases each). Trimming left V 1 base short and J 1 base short, with 14 bases between. Looked up from germline, CDR1 is SGHVS and CDR2 is FQNEAQ. The CDR3 sequence is 16 residues long. CDR3 protein: CASSLVAGDSSYEQYF. The DNA of the CDR3 is TGTGCCAGCAGCTTAGTTGCGGGGGACAGTTCCTACGAGCAGTACTTC.